These T cell receptor beta chains were read from a single sample in a study of blood T cell repertoires in COVID-19. Produced via immunoSEQ multiplex PCR; TCRdb's table is partial and in-frame only. Here the sample spans around 450,000 clones, 90% being singletons. Sequenced material: PBMCs or T cells enriched from blood (not recorded which). Receptor source: a man aged 18-30 years who had recovered from COVID-19. CDR3s include the opening cysteine and the closing phenylalanine or tryptophan. The order of the fields is clone size, J gene, V gene, D gene, CDR3 DNA, CDR3 protein. The D gene is left open where the match is weak. Not every row has a clone size; where given, it reads once, few, many or a size class.

NA,TRBJ1-4,TRBV18,NA,TGTGCCAGCTCACCACGTGCAGATAATGAAAAACTGTTTTTT,CASSPRADNEKLFF
NA,TRBJ1-2,TRBV21-1,NA,TGTGCCAGCAGCAAAGGGGCCCAGAACTATGGCTACACCTTC,CASSKGAQNYGYTF
NA,TRBJ2-7,TRBV4-2,TRBD2,TGTGCCAGCAGCCCCTCCCTTAGACTAGCGGGAGAGATCTACGAGCAGTACTTC,CASSPSLRLAGEIYEQYF
NA,TRBJ2-4,TRBV5-1,TRBD1,TGCGCCAGCAGCTCCGGACAGGGTGAAGCCAAAAACATTCAGTACTTC,CASSSGQGEAKNIQYF
once,TRBJ2-2,TRBV7-2,NA,TGTGCCAGCAGCCCTAGGCGCACCGGGGAGCTGTTTTTT,CASSPRRTGELFF
NA,TRBJ1-4,TRBV18,NA,TGTGCCAGCTCACCGGGGGGGACTCGAGAAAAACTGTTTTTT,CASSPGGTREKLFF
NA,TRBJ2-7,TRBV23-1,TRBD1,TGCGCCAGCAGTCAATCGGGGACAGGGGGGCCTAACTCCTACGAGCAGTACTTC,CASSQSGTGGPNSYEQYF
NA,TRBJ2-1,TRBV24-1,NA,TGTGCCACCAGTGTGGGAGCGGGTGCCCTTAGCTCCTACAATGAGCAGTTCTTC,CATSVGAGALSSYNEQFF
NA,TRBJ2-7,TRBV7-9,NA,TGTGCCAGCAGCTTAAACAAGGGGCGGGAGCAGTACTTC,CASSLNKGREQYF
NA,TRBJ2-2,TRBV10-3,NA,TGTGCCATCAGTGAGGGAATGGGGCTTAACACCGGGGAGCTGTTTTTT,CAISEGMGLNTGELFF
NA,TRBJ1-2,TRBV27,NA,TGTGCCAGCAGTTTATCAGGGGGCTATGGCTACACCTTC,CASSLSGGYGYTF
NA,TRBJ1-6,TRBV4-1,TRBD1,TGCGCCAGCAGCCCGCCTGGACAGGCCATCCACTTT,CASSPPGQAIHF
NA,TRBJ1-6,TRBV2,NA,TGTGCCAGCAACCTCGAGAAGGAGTCCTATAATTCACCCCTCCACTTT,CASNLEKESYNSPLHF
NA,TRBJ2-4,TRBV18,NA,TGTGCCAGCTCCGGGGGAAACATTCAGTACTTC,CASSGGNIQYF
NA,TRBJ1-6,TRBV2,TRBD1,TGTGCCACCAAGGACAGGGAGGATTCACCCCTCCACTTT,CATKDREDSPLHF
NA,TRBJ2-5,TRBV12-5,TRBD2,TGTGCTAGTGGAGCGGGGGGGCAAGAGACCCAGTACTTC,CASGAGGQETQYF
NA,TRBJ2-5,TRBV4-1,NA,TGCGCCAGCAGCCAAGATGAAGACTTCCCCTTAAGTCGTGGCCAGTACTTC,CASSQDEDFPLSRGQYF
NA,TRBJ1-2,TRBV11-2,TRBD1,TGTGCCAGCAGCCCACTAACAGGGGGTAATGGCTACACCTTC,CASSPLTGGNGYTF
NA,TRBJ1-1,TRBV7-6,NA,TGTGCCAGCAGCCAAAGTCCGGGACTCACCTTTGAAGCTTTCTTT,CASSQSPGLTFEAFF
NA,TRBJ1-6,TRBV11-2,TRBD1,TGTGCCAGCAGCTTAGAAAAGGGACAGGGTCATTCACCCCTCCACTTT,CASSLEKGQGHSPLHF
NA,TRBJ2-7,TRBV28,TRBD2,TGTGCCAGCAGCCCCGGGACTAGCGGGCTTGGCCCACTCTACGAGCAGTACTTC,CASSPGTSGLGPLYEQYF
NA,TRBJ2-1,TRBV19,TRBD1,TGTGCCAGTAGTCAAGGGGACAGCTACAATGAGCAGTTCTTC,CASSQGDSYNEQFF
NA,TRBJ2-7,TRBV28,NA,TGTGCCAGCAGAGGACAGTTTGGGGCCTACGAGCAGTACTTC,CASRGQFGAYEQYF
NA,TRBJ2-1,TRBV19,NA,TGTGCAGAGAGGCGGAACTCCTACAATGAGCAGTTCTTC,CAERRNSYNEQFF
few,TRBJ2-7,TRBV27,NA,TGTGCCAGCAGTGAGGGGGAGTCCTACGAGCAGTACTTC,CASSEGESYEQYF
NA,TRBJ2-3,TRBV6-5,NA,TGTGCCAGCCCGCGACAAGGGGGCACAGATACGCAGTATTTT,CASPRQGGTDTQYF